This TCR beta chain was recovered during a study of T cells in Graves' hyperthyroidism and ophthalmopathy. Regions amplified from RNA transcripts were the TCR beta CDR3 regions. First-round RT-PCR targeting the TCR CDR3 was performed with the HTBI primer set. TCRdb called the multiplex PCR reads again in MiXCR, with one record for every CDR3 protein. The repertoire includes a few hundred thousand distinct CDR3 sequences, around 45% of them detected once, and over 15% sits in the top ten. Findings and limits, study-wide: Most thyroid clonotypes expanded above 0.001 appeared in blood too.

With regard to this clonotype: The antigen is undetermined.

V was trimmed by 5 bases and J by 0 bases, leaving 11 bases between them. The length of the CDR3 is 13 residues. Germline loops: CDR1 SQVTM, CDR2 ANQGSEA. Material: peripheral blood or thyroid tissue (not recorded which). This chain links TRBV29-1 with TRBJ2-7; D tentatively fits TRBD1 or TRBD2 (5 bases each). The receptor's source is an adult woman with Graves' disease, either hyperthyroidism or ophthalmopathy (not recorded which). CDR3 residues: CSVSPGTSYEQYF. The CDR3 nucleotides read TGCAGCGTTAGCCCTGGGACCTCCTACGAGCAGTACTTC.